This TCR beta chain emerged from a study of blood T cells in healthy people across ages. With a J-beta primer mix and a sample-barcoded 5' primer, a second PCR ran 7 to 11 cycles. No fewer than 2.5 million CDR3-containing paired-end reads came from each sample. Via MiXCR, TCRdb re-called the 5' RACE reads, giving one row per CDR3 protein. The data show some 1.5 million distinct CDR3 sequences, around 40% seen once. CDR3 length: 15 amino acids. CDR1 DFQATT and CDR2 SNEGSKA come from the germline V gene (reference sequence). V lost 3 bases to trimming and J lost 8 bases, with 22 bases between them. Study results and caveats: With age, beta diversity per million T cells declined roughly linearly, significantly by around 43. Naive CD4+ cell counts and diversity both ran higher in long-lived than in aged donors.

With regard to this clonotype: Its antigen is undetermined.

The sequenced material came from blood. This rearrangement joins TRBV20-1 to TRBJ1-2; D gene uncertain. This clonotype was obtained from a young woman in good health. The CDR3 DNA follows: TGCAGTGCTAGGGGAGGACCACCCCCACTATCAGGCTACACCTTC. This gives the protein CSARGGPPPLSGYTF.